This is a list of T cell receptor beta chains from one sample in a study of graft-versus-host responses after intestinal transplantation. Repertoires were generated with immunoSEQ multiplex PCR, while TCRdb's copy carries only in-frame clones and drops some. The sample yields tens of thousands of clones, less than 95% seen once. Their antigens are not known. Sequenced here: unstimulated CD4+ T cells sorted from spleen or lymph node cells, sampled before transplant. The receptors stem from a human donor who was the organ donor for an intestinal transplant. The CDR3 runs from the conserved cysteine through the conserved F or W. Each record gives: V gene, J gene, CDR3 protein.

>TRBV2|TRBJ2-2
CASRTDTRELFF
>TRBV7-9|TRBJ1-6
CASSLAGLDSPLHF
>TRBV9|TRBJ2-4
CASSAGVALAKNIQYF
>TRBV7-3|TRBJ1-4
CASSLMGPYNEKLFF
>TRBV12-5|TRBJ1-6
CASGFGQTYNSPLHF
>TRBV7-7|TRBJ1-1
CASSLEGTGATEAFF
>TRBV7-3|TRBJ2-1
CASSLQGTYNEQFF
>TRBV9|TRBJ2-1
CASSPGSGYNEQFF
>TRBV9|TRBJ1-1
CASSVEPGQKNTEAFF
>TRBV10-3|TRBJ1-2
CAISEPGQGRDGYTF
>TRBV7-9|TRBJ2-2
CASAPQGAGELFF
>TRBV30|TRBJ2-2
CAWGRTTRGTGELFF
>TRBV7-2|TRBJ2-2
CASSLRTQGTGELFF
>TRBV9|TRBJ1-3
CASSPRQGARVGSGNTIYF
>TRBV9|TRBJ2-7
CASSLTGTAEPHEQYF
>TRBV2|TRBJ2-5
CASTRQSETQYF
>TRBV19|TRBJ2-7
CAYPDWICEQYF
>TRBV28|TRBJ1-6
CASSYSDSPLHF
>TRBV2|TRBJ2-2
CASRPGRENTGELFF
>TRBV6-1|TRBJ2-4
CASTDLDWIKNIQYF
>TRBV19|TRBJ2-1
CASSIRTSRLGDEQFF
>TRBV10-1|TRBJ1-1
CASSEFGRAAFF
>TRBV4-1|TRBJ1-6
CASSRADSVHSPLHF
>TRBV6-1|TRBJ1-5
CASSEVGNQPQHF
>TRBV10-3|TRBJ1-4
CAISVGTGGEKLFF
>TRBV28|TRBJ2-3
CASRSVGLGDTQYF
>TRBV2|TRBJ2-5
CAGQGLQETQYF
>TRBV7-9|TRBJ1-6
CASSLIVSNSPLHF
>TRBV19|TRBJ1-2
CASMGDLYGYTF
>TRBV5-6|TRBJ1-6
CASSLGQGAGWNSPPHF